Shown below are 9 T cell receptor beta chains from a single sample sequenced in a study of cytomegalovirus exposure and HLA in healthy donors. In the PCR, 60 Vbeta and 13 Jbeta primers were used. The repertoire was sequenced with immunoSEQ multiplex PCR; TCRdb's copy has only in-frame clones and lacks some. The repertoire holds 150,000 to 200,000 clones, with 70% to 75% as singletons. What was sequenced was PBMCs. These receptors were obtained from a man aged 18 to 30 in good health and CMV-seropositive.

This clone has only one observation. The chain employs TRBV5-4 and TRBJ2-2; 7 positions agree with TRBD2. V lost 2 bases to trimming and J lost 0 bases; unmatched junction nucleotides: 10. Germline assignment: CDR1 SGHNT and CDR2 YYREEE (reference sequence). This CDR3 is built from 18 residues. This CDR3 is CASSFGSGGAANTGELFF. CDR3 sequence (DNA): TGTGCCAGCAGCTTCGGGTCGGGAGGCGCCGCGAACACCGGGGAGCTGTTTTTT. Variable domain in full (rest from reference TRBV5-4 and TRBJ2-2): ETGVTQSPTHLIKTRGQQVTLRCSSQSGHNTVSWYQQALGQGPQFIFQYYREEENGRGNFPPRFSGLQFPNYSSELNVNALELDDSALYLCASSFGSGGAANTGELFFGEGSRLTVL.

The chain combines TRBV19 with TRBJ2-6, with 10 bases lining up with TRBD1. The CDR3 has 17 residues. V was clipped by 5 bases and J by 2 bases; unmatched bases: 6. The V gene's germline CDR1 is LNHDA and CDR2 SQIVND (reference sequence). CDR3 amino acids: CASSRDRGQAGANVLTF. In DNA, the CDR3 is TGTGCCAGTAGTCGCGACAGGGGGCAGGCTGGGGCCAACGTCCTGACTTTC.

The rearrangement links TRBV29-1 to TRBJ2-5; D not resolved. The ends were cut back, 0 bases at V and 5 bases at J, with 13 bases in the middle. This CDR3 is built from 14 residues. Germline V gene data show CDR1 as SQVTM and CDR2 as ANQGSEA. CDR3 loop: CSVEDVKARETQYF. The CDR3 DNA reads as TGCAGCGTTGAAGACGTGAAGGCGCGGGAGACCCAGTACTTC.

The chain links TRBV18 to TRBJ1-1, with no clear D. V was cut by 6 bases and J by 6 bases, with 14 bases left in between. The CDR3 totals 13 residues. The V gene's germline CDR1 is KGHSH and CDR2 LQKENI. CDR3 protein: CASSTGPKSEAFF. The CDR3 bases are TGTGCCAGCTCCACGGGTCCGAAGTCTGAAGCTTTCTTT. The full variable domain, its missing parts supplied by reference TRBV18 and TRBJ1-1, is NAGVMQNPRHLVRRRGQEARLRCSPMKGHSHVYWYRQLPEEGLKFMVYLQKENIIDESGMPKERFSAEFPKEGPSILRIQQVVRGDSAAYFCASSTGPKSEAFFGQGTRLTVV.

The chain employs TRBV6-1 and TRBJ1-5; TRBD1 matches at 10 bases. V dropped 4 bases and J dropped 0; count of bases not matched to a gene: 6. The CDR3 is 17 amino acids. Germline CDR1 is MNHNS and CDR2 is SASEGT. The CDR3 is CASSARTGGYSNQPQHF. The CDR3 DNA is TGTGCCAGCAGTGCGCGGACAGGGGGATATAGCAATCAGCCCCAGCATTTT.

This clone came up a few times. The chain has TRBV4-1 and TRBJ1-1; D remains ambiguous. Trimming removed 0 bases at V and 11 bases at J, with 16 bases between. This CDR3 contains 14 residues. Germline CDR1 MGHRA, CDR2 YSYEKL. The CDR3 protein is CASSQDQEGRGAFF. The CDR3 DNA follows: TGCGCCAGCAGCCAAGACCAGGAGGGTAGAGGGGCTTTCTTT.

This clone was picked up one time. V and J are TRBV11-3 and TRBJ2-2; D possibly corresponds to TRBD1 (5 bases). V was clipped by 0 bases and J by 4 bases, with 15 bases between them. The CDR3 runs to 17 residues. CDR1 is SGHNT, CDR2 YENEEA, per germline. CDR3: CASSLEGQGITTGELFF. In nucleotides, the CDR3 is TGTGCCAGCAGCTTAGAAGGCCAGGGAATTACCACCGGGGAGCTGTTTTTT.

V and J are TRBV10-3 and TRBJ2-3; D is uncertain. CDR3 length: 14 residues. Trimming left V 1 base short and J 2 bases short, with 7 bases between. Germline CDR1 is ENHRY and CDR2 is SYGVKD. The CDR3 spells CAISELQYTDTQYF. The CDR3 DNA reads as TGTGCCATCAGTGAGTTACAGTACACAGATACGCAGTATTTT.

This clone was found once. The chain employs TRBV30 and TRBJ2-1; D is perhaps TRBD2 (5 bases). V lost 4 bases, J lost 2 bases, and 12 bases lay in between. The CDR3 loop spans 14 amino acids. The germline gives CDR1 GTSNPN, CDR2 SVGIG (reference sequence). This chain's CDR3 is CAWKGRVPYNEQFF. The DNA for the CDR3 is TGTGCCTGGAAAGGGCGGGTTCCCTACAATGAGCAGTTCTTC.